The 24 T cell receptor beta chains reported below all come from one sample, sequenced in a study of spatial heterogeneity in lung cancer. MiXCR was run by TCRdb on the 5' RACE reads, yielding one entry per CDR3 protein. The sample carries about 85,000 distinct CDR3 sequences, 15% to 20% recorded once. Described time point: sample taken at primary tumor resection. Extraction of whole RNA from tumor, nontumor lung or frozen PBMC preceded unsorted sequencing. The sequencing here drew on PBMCs, taken at surgery. These receptors all come from a male donor with early-stage non-small cell lung cancer.

This clonotype was found a few times. The J gene is TRBJ2-1, the V gene TRBV4-1, with no clear D. The CDR3 runs 15 residues. Trimming stripped 0 bases from V and 1 base from J, with 7 bases between. CDR1 MGHRA and CDR2 YSYEKL come from the germline V gene. In nucleotides, the CDR3 is TGCGCCAGCAGCCAAGAAGGCATTTCCTACAATGAGCAGTTCTTC. This encodes CASSQEGISYNEQFF.

The chain links TRBV11-1 to TRBJ1-1; a weak D match, TRBD1 (5 bases). Trimming shortened V by 2 bases and J by 3 bases, and 16 bases separated the two germline ends. This CDR3 spans 16 amino acids. CDR1 is SGHAT, CDR2 FQDESV, per germline (reference sequence). CDR3 protein: CASSLFGRAGDTEAFF. The CDR3 nucleotides are TGTGCCAGCAGCTTATTTGGACGGGCGGGGGACACTGAAGCTTTCTTT.

Many counts were recorded for this clonotype. The chain joins TRBV29-1 to TRBJ1-1; D call uncertain. Trimming stripped 7 bases from V and 0 bases from J, with 12 bases between. Looked up from germline, CDR1 is SQVTM and CDR2 is ANQGSEA. The CDR3 is 13 amino acids. In DNA, the CDR3 is TGCAGCGGAGAAAGGACGGTGAACACTGAAGCTTTCTTT. It encodes CSGERTVNTEAFF.

The V and J genes are TRBV3-1 and TRBJ2-7, with D possibly TRBD2 on 6 matching bases. CDR3 length equals 14 residues. V lost 4 bases and J 6 bases, leaving 16 bases between the germline ends. CDR1 and CDR2 from the germline V gene are LGHDT and YNNKEL (reference sequence). The CDR3 bases are TGTGCCAGCAGCCCATACTCTAGCGCGGGCGAGCAGTACTTC. This gives the protein CASSPYSSAGEQYF.

In its sample, this clonotype was seen a few times. The rearrangement links TRBV14 to TRBJ2-7; possibly TRBD1 for D (6 bases). The germline gives CDR1 SGHDN, CDR2 FVKESK. V shed 6 bases and J shed 5 bases, with 14 bases lying between them. This CDR3 is built from 13 residues. The CDR3 DNA reads as TGTGCCAGCAGATTCACAGGGTCCCACGAGCAGTACTTC. Amino acid sequence: CASRFTGSHEQYF.

The sample holds many counts of this clonotype. This chain uses TRBV10-3 with TRBJ2-7; D is ambiguous. Per the germline V gene, CDR1 is ENHRY and CDR2 is SYGVKD. The CDR3 consists of 12 residues. Trimming took 6 bases from V and 6 from J, leaving 12 bases between them. The CDR3 reads CAISHDSGEQYF. DNA of the CDR3: TGTGCCATCAGCCATGACTCCGGCGAGCAGTACTTC.

J is TRBJ2-5 and V is TRBV27, with a possible D match to TRBD2 (6 bases). This CDR3 is 15 amino acids long. The germline CDR1 and CDR2 sequences are MNHEY and SMNVEV (reference sequence). The ends were cut back, 10 bases at V and 2 bases at J, with 20 bases in the middle. The CDR3 spells CAMGGRTSGQETQYF. DNA of the CDR3: TGTGCCATGGGGGGTAGAACTTCCGGACAAGAGACCCAGTACTTC.

This rearrangement joins TRBV30 to TRBJ1-1; D perhaps matches TRBD1 (5 bases). The germline V and J ends were trimmed by 7 bases and 4 bases, with 7 bases remaining between them. CDR3 length equals 10 residues. Germline-derived CDR1 and CDR2 are GTSNPN and SVGIG (reference sequence). The CDR3 coding sequence is TGTGCCTTCGGGGGCACTGAAGCTTTCTTT. Its translation is CAFGGTEAFF.

This rearrangement joins TRBV28 to TRBJ2-7; 12 bases map to TRBD1. The CDR3 has 16 residues. The germline gives CDR1 MDHEN, CDR2 SYDVKM. With V trimmed by 4 bases and J by 4 bases, 8 bases remained unmatched. CDR3 nucleotide sequence: TGTGCCAGCAGTTCCCCGTGGGACAGGGGGCGTTACGAGCAGTACTTC. It translates to CASSSPWDRGRYEQYF. The full variable domain, in which reference TRBV28 and TRBJ2-7 provide the parts outside the CDR3, is DVKVTQSSRYLVKRTGEKVFLECVQDMDHENMFWYRQDPGLGLRLIYFSYDVKMKEKGDIPEGYSVSREKKERFSLILESASTNQTSMYLCASSSPWDRGRYEQYFGPGTRLTVT.

This clonotype appeared many times. The chain employs TRBV20-1 and TRBJ1-1, with a weak D call TRBD1 (6 bases). The CDR3 covers 15 residues. Trimming removed 5 bases at V and 0 bases at J, with 16 bases between. Germline CDR1 reads DFQATT; CDR2 reads SNEGSKA (reference sequence). The CDR3 is CSADPQGGVNTEAFF. The CDR3 region has the DNA TGCAGTGCTGACCCCCAAGGGGGAGTGAACACTGAAGCTTTCTTT.

This clonotype was seen only a few times. The chain is built from TRBV29-1 and TRBJ2-7; TRBD1 aligns across 9 bases. The CDR3 consists of 13 residues. CDR1 is SQVTM and CDR2 is ANQGSEA in the germline V gene. V gave up 6 bases and J gave up 7 bases; unmatched junction bases: 10. The CDR3 nucleotides read TGCAGCGTGGGACAGGGAATTATCTGGGAGCAGTACTTC. Protein sequence: CSVGQGIIWEQYF.

J is TRBJ1-6 and V is TRBV27; D not certain. Trimming cost V 3 bases and J 7 bases, with 7 bases left between them. The CDR3 loop spans 13 amino acids. Germline CDR1 MNHEY, CDR2 SMNVEV (reference sequence). This CDR3 reads CASSFGPNSPLHF. DNA for the CDR3: TGTGCCAGCAGTTTCGGTCCAAATTCACCCCTCCACTTT.

This clonotype was observed many times. The chain carries TRBV27 and TRBJ1-1; no clear D gene. The V gene lost 5 bases and the J gene lost 5 bases, with 9 bases spanning the gap. Germline V CDR1 and CDR2: MNHEY, SMNVEV (reference sequence). This CDR3 contains 12 residues. The CDR3 nucleotides read TGTGCCAGCAGTGCGGGAGAGACTGAAGCTTTCTTT. Protein product: CASSAGETEAFF.

This clonotype turned up a few times. This rearrangement joins TRBV5-1 to TRBJ2-5; possibly TRBD1 for D (5 bases). Germline loops: CDR1 SGHRS, CDR2 YFSETQ. Deletions cut 2 bases from V and 0 bases from J, with 11 bases between. CDR3 length equals 15 residues. The CDR3 is CASSLLQADQETQYF. The CDR3 nucleotides read TGCGCCAGCAGCTTATTACAGGCCGACCAAGAGACCCAGTACTTC.

The rearrangement uses TRBV14 and TRBJ1-2, with TRBD1 as a possible D gene (6 bases). Germline-derived CDR1 and CDR2 are SGHDN and FVKESK. The CDR3 is made up of 15 amino acids. The V end was cut by 1 base, the J end by 4 bases, with 13 bases between. The CDR3 nucleotides are TGTGCCAGCAGCCAAGCTCCAGGGGCTCCCTATGGCTACACCTTC. It translates to CASSQAPGAPYGYTF.

Many counts were recorded for this clonotype. The gene calls are TRBV28 and TRBJ1-1; possibly TRBD1 for D (5 bases). Germline assignment: CDR1 MDHEN and CDR2 SYDVKM. The CDR3 runs to 12 residues. V lost 5 bases, J lost 5 bases, and 9 bases lay in between. The CDR3 sequence: CASSTGGTEAFF. The CDR3 bases are TGTGCCAGCAGTACAGGCGGGACTGAAGCTTTCTTT.

CDR3 sequence (DNA): TGTGCCAGCAGCCGAGGATTAATTAATGAAAAACTGTTTTTT. Its protein is CASSRGLINEKLFF. The chain recombines TRBV28 with TRBJ1-4, with D uncertain. This CDR3 contains 14 residues. Trimming left V 6 bases short and J 4 bases short, with 12 bases between. CDR1 and CDR2 (germline): MDHEN, SYDVKM.

This sequence joins TRBV7-2 and TRBJ2-7; TRBD2 aligns across 16 bases. The germline CDR1 and CDR2 sequences are SGHTA and FQGNSA. The CDR3 loop spans 18 amino acids. V lost 5 bases to trimming and J lost 3 bases; unmatched junction nucleotides: 10. The CDR3 spells CASSHGTSGRAYSYEQYF. The CDR3 nucleotides read TGTGCCAGCAGCCACGGGACTAGCGGGAGGGCCTACAGCTACGAGCAGTACTTC.

The chain employs TRBV6-6 and TRBJ1-3; D gene uncertain. This CDR3 spans 15 amino acids. The germline gives CDR1 MNHNY, CDR2 SVGAGI (reference sequence). The V end lost 3 bases, the J end lost 0 bases, and 9 bases lay between the germline ends. For the CDR3, the DNA is TGTGCCAGCAGTTATACATCGAGCTCTGGAAACACCATATATTTT. Encoded protein: CASSYTSSSGNTIYF.

This clonotype was counted a few times. CDR3 protein: CASSPGTSGGPDTQYF. The DNA of the CDR3 is TGTGCCAGCAGCCCTGGGACTAGCGGGGGCCCAGATACGCAGTATTTT. This chain joins TRBV2 and TRBJ2-3, with 14 bases aligning to TRBD2. This CDR3 contains 16 residues. Per germline, CDR1 SNHLY and CDR2 FYNNEI. The J segment lost 4 bases and the V segment lost 6 bases, leaving 6 bases of the junction unmatched.

As concerns this clonotype: A much larger clone differs from this one at a single base, so this may be a read error. The chain couples TRBV29-1 to TRBJ1-2; D not certain. From germline, CDR1 is SQVTM and CDR2 ANQGSEA. The CDR3 sequence is 12 residues long. CDR3 sequence reads: CSASLAGGGYAF. The CDR3, as DNA: TGCAGCGCTTCGTTGGCAGGCGGTGGCTACGCCTTC.

This clonotype has only a few counts. The rearrangement uses TRBV7-6 and TRBJ2-3; 10 positions agree with TRBD2. Germline V gene sequence: CDR1 SGHVS, CDR2 FNYEAQ. V was clipped by 0 bases and J by 2 bases; unmatched bases: 8. The CDR3 spans 18 residues. CDR3 sequence reads: CASSLAGVAGGYTDTQYF. The CDR3 bases are TGTGCCAGCAGCTTAGCGGGGGTAGCGGGAGGATACACAGATACGCAGTATTTT.

Only a few counts were recorded for this clonotype. The chain couples TRBV21-1 to TRBJ2-3; the table's D call, TRBD2, was not checked against the DNA. TRBV21-1 is tagged as a pseudogene. This CDR3 is 16 amino acids long. The CDR3 bases are TGTGCCAGCAGCAAAGCGTGGAGGGAGGGCACAGATACGCAGTATTTT. Amino acid sequence: CASSKAWREGTDTQYF.

This clonotype came up a few times. The chain recombines TRBV20-1 with TRBJ1-4; D remains ambiguous. The CDR3 has 11 residues. The germline V and J ends were trimmed by 6 bases and 7 bases, with 9 bases remaining between them. Germline CDR1 is DFQATT and CDR2 is SNEGSKA (reference sequence). The CDR3 spells CSAPHGEKLFF. In nucleotides, the CDR3 is TGCAGTGCACCCCACGGTGAAAAACTGTTTTTT.